The clone carrying this TCR beta chain appeared a few times. Antigen: not known. The CDR3 spans 16 residues. V gave up 3 bases and J gave up 5 bases, with 19 bases separating them. Germline values: CDR1 SGHAT, CDR2 FQNNGV. The data are from a study of blood T cells in healthy people across ages. Ranging in age from about 6 to 100, the donors were healthy Caucasian individuals from Russia. For the second PCR, which ran for roughly 7 to 11 cycles, a sample-barcoded 5' primer and a J-beta primer mix were used. MiXCR was run by TCRdb on the 5' RACE reads, yielding one entry per CDR3 protein. The sample lists some 1,000,000 distinct CDR3 sequences; approximately 25% were seen once. Whole-study findings and limits: Possibly confounding the expanded clonotype changes was the fact that donor CMV status was unknown.

This sample also belongs to another study, concerning T cells of mothers and their children. Turning to that study: The study obtained over 9 million TCR beta CDR3 reads per mother and about 3 million per child. The authors found no persistent microchimeric T cell clones.

The sequenced material came from blood. The chain employs TRBV11-2 and TRBJ2-5; no clear D gene. This receptor was obtained from a girl aged 2-10 years in good health. The CDR3 coding sequence is TGTGCCAGCAGCTTTTCAATAGAATTGTTTGCGGAGACCCAGTACTTC. Its protein product is CASSFSIELFAETQYF.